Below are 10 T cell receptor beta chains sequenced from a single sample in a study of tumor and adjacent non-tumor tissue in lung cancer. The template was RNA from unsorted bulk tissue. The normal lung tissue was taken more than 3 cm from the tumor edge. A modified ARM-PCR protocol with three rounds of nested PCR amplified TCRbeta. TCRdb processed the multiplex PCR reads anew with MiXCR; each CDR3 protein has one entry. In the table there are 60,000 to 65,000 distinct CDR3 sequences, around two thirds of which are singletons. Sequencing was carried out using distant non-tumor lung tissue. These receptor sequences come from a man in his sixties or seventies with non-small cell lung cancer.

Regarding this clonotype: The CDR3 does not close with the conserved phenylalanine or tryptophan, likely indicating a read error. The chain is built from TRBV28 and TRBJ2-7, with 7 bases lining up with TRBD1. The CDR3 length is 14 residues. Germline CDR1 is MDHEN and CDR2 is SYDVKM. V lost 10 bases to trimming and J lost 2 bases; unmatched junction nucleotides: 11. Here the CDR3 reads CAINPPQGAYEQYI. The CDR3 DNA sequence: TGTGCCATCAATCCCCCCCAGGGGGCCTACGAGCAGTACATC.

The J gene is TRBJ2-4, the V gene TRBV5-4, with D hard to call. Trimming removed 2 bases from V and 1 base from J, with 7 bases in between. Germline V lookup: CDR1 SGHNT, CDR2 YYREEE (reference sequence). The CDR3 loop spans 14 amino acids. CDR3 nucleotide sequence: TGTGCCAGCAGCTTCGGGCAGGCCAAAAACATTCAGTACTTC. It translates to CASSFGQAKNIQYF.

A word on this clonotype: This may arise from a read error, as a much more abundant clone is one base away. The V call is TRBV6-9, the J call TRBJ2-7, with a weak D call TRBD2 (5 bases). The germline V gene has CDR1 MNHGY and CDR2 SVAAGI. The CDR3 runs to 16 residues. The CDR3 is CASIYIARVRRYEQYF. The DNA for the CDR3 is TGTGCCAGCATTTATATCGCGCGGGTTCGGCGCTACGAGCAGTACTTC.

Concerning this clonotype: Germline and junction disagree at one end, which may indicate a read error. CDR3 residues: CASSSRPAGELLF. The DNA of the CDR3 is TGTGCCAGCAGCTCCCGACCGGCTGGGGAACTACTTTTT. V and J are TRBV11-2 and TRBJ1-4; no reliable D call. Germline V CDR1 and CDR2: SGHAT, FQNNGV. This CDR3 comprises 13 residues.

This clonotype was recorded only once. The junction does not match germline at one end; this may be a read error. V and J are TRBV11-2 and TRBJ1-6; D call uncertain. The germline gives CDR1 SGHAT, CDR2 FQNNGV. The length of the CDR3 is 14 residues. CDR3 bases: TGTGCCAGCACCGGGGTCGACGCCCATTCACTCCTCCACTTT. This gives the protein CASTGVDAHSLLHF.

To note about this clonotype: The junction departs from the called germline gene at one end, perhaps through a read error. CDR3 sequence reads: CAGGLRETGMGTQYF. The CDR3 nucleotides are TGTGCCGGCGGTTTACGAGAGACAGGGATGGGGACCCAATACTTC. The chain has TRBV28 and TRBJ2-5, with 7 bases lining up with TRBD1. Germline values: CDR1 MDHEN, CDR2 SYDVKM. The CDR3 runs 15 residues.

This clonotype was seen more than once but under ten times. V and J are TRBV28 and TRBJ1-5; D gene ambiguous. V dropped 1 base and J dropped 7 bases, with 14 bases sitting between them. Germline V lookup: CDR1 MDHEN, CDR2 SYDVKM. This CDR3 has 15 residues. The CDR3 nucleotides are TGTGCCAGCAGTTTATTTAGCCGAAGCGAACAGCCCCAGCATTTT. Translation gives CASSLFSRSEQPQHF.

This clonotype was counted at least ten times. V gene TRBV14 combines with J gene TRBJ1-6; no reliable D call. V lost 1 base to trimming and J lost 16 bases, with 14 bases between them. This CDR3 region has 13 residues. Germline V CDR1 and CDR2: SGHDN, FVKESK. The CDR3, as DNA: TGTGCCAGCAGCCAAGCGGGGTACAGTCTGCTCCACTTT. Protein sequence: CASSQAGYSLLHF. Based on the CDR3 plus reference TRBV14 and TRBJ1-6, the full variable domain is EAGVTQFPSHSVIEKGQTVTLRCDPISGHDNLYWYRRVMGKEIKFLLHFVKESKQDESGMPNNRFLAERTGGTYSTLKVQPAELEDSGVYFCASSQAGYSLLHFGNGTRLTVT.

The chain links TRBV12-3 or TRBV12-4 to TRBJ2-1; TRBD2 matches 14 bases. The CDR3 length is 14 residues. The CDR3 bases are TGTGTTAGCAGTCGACTAGCGGGGGGGAATGAGCAGTTCTTC. This gives the protein CVSSRLAGGNEQFF.

Turning to this clonotype: A read error may account for a junction end that differs from germline. The J gene is TRBJ2-2, the V gene TRBV10-2; a weak D match, TRBD2 (5 bases). The CDR3 totals 13 residues. Germline lookup yields CDR1 WSHSY and CDR2 SAAADI. CDR3 sequence reads: CASRITNTGELVF. In DNA, the CDR3 is TGCGCCAGCAGGATTACGAACACCGGGGAGCTGGTTTTT.